These 22 T cell receptor beta chains share one sample of origin, sequenced in a study of Ad26.COV2.S vaccination and SARS-CoV-2 variants. The treatment was: roughly 19 received Ad26.COV2.S at low or high dose, single or two shots; about five received placebo; per-sample allocation not given. Each sample was drawn 63 days after the first injection (of vaccine or placebo). Repertoires were generated with immunoSEQ multiplex PCR, while TCRdb's copy carries only in-frame clones and drops some. The sample consists of approximately 420,000 clones, over 75% of them appearing once. This specimen consisted of peripheral blood, obtained in a trial of Ad26.COV2.S vaccine versus placebo. The receptors shown here come from a person aged 18 to 59 who received the Ad26.COV2.S COVID-19 vaccine or a placebo.

The V and J genes are TRBV19 and TRBJ1-1, with no clear D. Germline CDR1 LNHDA, CDR2 SQIVND (reference sequence). The V end was cut by 7 bases, the J end by 1 base, with 13 bases between. The CDR3 is 14 residues long. CDR3 nucleotides: TGTGCCAGTATCATCGGTCGGGGGAACACTGAAGCTTTCTTT. Amino acid sequence: CASIIGRGNTEAFF.

Only one count was recorded for this clone. The chain recombines TRBV19 with TRBJ2-1, with a possible D match to TRBD2 (6 bases). The length of the CDR3 is 15 residues. CDR1 and CDR2 from the germline V gene are LNHDA and SQIVND (reference sequence). Trimming removed 5 bases from V and 3 bases from J, with 14 bases in between. The CDR3 loop is CASSPLIGGYNEQFF. The CDR3 DNA follows: TGTGCCAGTAGTCCCCTTATCGGGGGCTACAATGAGCAGTTCTTC.

The rearrangement links TRBV2 to TRBJ1-3; D gene unclear. This CDR3 has 12 amino acids. Germline values: CDR1 SNHLY, CDR2 FYNNEI. The V end was cut by 0 bases, the J end by 7 bases, with 4 bases between. The CDR3, as DNA: TGTGCCAGCAGTGAAGCGCGGAACACCATATATTTT. It yields the protein CASSEARNTIYF.

DNA of the CDR3: TGTGCCAGCAGCGGTGGCAGTCAGGGGAATGAAAAACTGTTTTTT. Translation gives CASSGGSQGNEKLFF. V usage is TRBV9 and J usage is TRBJ1-4; TRBD1 might be the D (6 bases). Trimming left V 3 bases short and J 5 bases short, with 14 bases between. The germline CDR1 and CDR2 sequences are SGDLS and YYNGEE. The CDR3 has 15 amino acids.

The rearrangement uses TRBV3-1 (or the pseudogene TRBV3-2) and TRBJ2-5; 7 nucleotides line up with TRBD2. The V gene's germline CDR1 is LGHDT and CDR2 YNNKEL (reference sequence). The CDR3 loop spans 14 amino acids. The trim removed 5 bases at V and 4 bases at J, leaving 7 bases unmatched. DNA for the CDR3: TGTGCCAGCAGCGGGGGGGACGGAGGAGAGACCCAGTACTTC. Protein: CASSGGDGGETQYF.

The chain joins TRBV3-1 (or the pseudogene TRBV3-2) to TRBJ1-5; no definite D call. Germline CDR1 and CDR2: LGHDT and YNNKEL (reference sequence). V shed 0 bases and J shed 10 bases, with 13 bases lying between them. The CDR3 contains 14 residues. Here the CDR3 DNA reads TGTGCCAGCAGCCAAGAGGTCAGCAACTTTCCCCAGCATTTT. Amino acids: CASSQEVSNFPQHF.

V is TRBV6-5 and J is TRBJ2-3; a weak D match, TRBD2 (5 bases). Germline-derived CDR1 and CDR2 are MNHEY and SVGAGI. The V gene lost 2 bases and the J gene lost 2 bases, with 11 bases spanning the gap. This CDR3 comprises 15 residues. The CDR3 sequence is CASSYGGRLTDTQYF. DNA for the CDR3: TGTGCCAGCAGTTACGGAGGACGCCTCACAGATACGCAGTATTTT.

The J gene is TRBJ1-1, the V gene TRBV6-5; no definite D call. Germline V lookup: CDR1 MNHEY, CDR2 SVGAGI. V lost 6 bases, J lost 1 base, and 15 bases lay in between. This CDR3 has 15 residues. The CDR3 DNA is TGTGCCAGCAGCCTCATAGGTACGCGGAACACTGAAGCTTTCTTT. Amino acid sequence: CASSLIGTRNTEAFF.

This chain joins TRBV7-8 and TRBJ1-1; TRBD1 is a possible D gene (5 bases). The CDR3 totals 14 residues. Trimming took 7 bases from V and 2 from J, leaving 14 bases between them. Looked up from germline, CDR1 is SGHVS and CDR2 is FQNEAQ. The CDR3 DNA reads TGTGCCAGCACCCAGTGGGGGTATAACACTGAAGCTTTCTTT. This translates into CASTQWGYNTEAFF.

The V gene is TRBV6-5, the J gene TRBJ1-1; tentative D call: TRBD1 (5 bases). From germline, CDR1 is MNHEY and CDR2 SVGAGI. V lost 0 bases and J 5 bases, leaving 13 bases between the germline ends. The CDR3 is 15 amino acids. CDR3 residues: CASSYSTGEGTEAFF. DNA of the CDR3: TGTGCCAGCAGTTACTCGACGGGGGAAGGGACTGAAGCTTTCTTT.

The chain links TRBV9 to TRBJ1-1; no clear D. V was trimmed by 4 bases and J by 4 bases, leaving 14 bases between them. Looked up from germline, CDR1 is SGDLS and CDR2 is YYNGEE. This CDR3 has 14 residues. The CDR3 DNA sequence: TGTGCCAGCAGCCTAATACATCGAGGCACTGAAGCTTTCTTT. Protein: CASSLIHRGTEAFF.

The chain has TRBV6-5 and TRBJ2-7; 10 positions agree with TRBD1. This CDR3 has 14 residues. After removal of 5 bases from V and 7 bases from J, the junction contained 8 bases not matched to a gene. The germline CDR1 and CDR2 sequences are MNHEY and SVGAGI. The CDR3 region is CASSPGTGVEEQYF. The CDR3 DNA reads as TGTGCCAGCAGTCCCGGGACAGGGGTAGAAGAGCAGTACTTC.

DNA of the CDR3: TGTGCCAGCACAAGACAGGGGGCCTACGAGCAGTACTTC. Amino acids: CASTRQGAYEQYF. The gene calls are TRBV2 and TRBJ2-7; 9 bases are shared with TRBD1. The V and J ends lost 7 bases and 2 bases, in that order; junction bases with no gene match: 3. CDR3 length equals 13 residues. Germline loops: CDR1 SNHLY, CDR2 FYNNEI. The full variable domain, with the rest looked up from reference TRBV2 and TRBJ2-7, is EPEVTQTPSHQVTQMGQEVILRCVPISNHLYFYWYRQILGQKVEFLVSFYNNEISEKSEIFDDQFSVERPDGSNFTLKIRSTKLEDSAMYFCASTRQGAYEQYFGPGTRLTVT.

This clone was observed once. The CDR3 sequence: CASSPGTGTKYYNEQFF. CDR3 bases: TGTGCCAGCAGCCCAGGGACCGGGACTAAGTATTACAATGAGCAGTTCTTC. V is TRBV5-6 and J is TRBJ2-1, with 7 bases that match TRBD2. The length of the CDR3 is 17 residues. With 4 bases clipped from V and 4 bases from J, the junction kept 14 bases outside the gene matches. Germline loops: CDR1 SGHDT, CDR2 YYEEEE.

This sequence joins TRBV10-3 and TRBJ1-2; possible D gene TRBD1, 6 bases. Germline CDR1 reads ENHRY; CDR2 reads SYGVKD. Trimming removed 8 bases from V and 0 bases from J, with 19 bases in between. The length of the CDR3 is 16 residues. This CDR3 reads CAIGTGISSTNYGYTF. CDR3 nucleotides: TGTGCCATCGGCACAGGGATCTCCTCTACTAACTATGGCTACACCTTC.

CDR3 nucleotides: TGTGCCAGCAGTTTTGAGGTGGGGGGGCCAAGCGGCGAGCAGTTCTTC. As protein: CASSFEVGGPSGEQFF. This chain uses TRBV28 with TRBJ2-1, with a tentative D call TRBD2 (7 bases). The germline V and J ends were trimmed by 3 bases and 10 bases, with 22 bases remaining between them. The CDR3 is 16 residues long. Germline CDR1 is MDHEN and CDR2 is SYDVKM.

This clone occurred once. The V gene is TRBV11-2, the J gene TRBJ2-5; 8 positions agree with TRBD2. The V gene end was trimmed by 1 base and the J gene end by 5 bases; junction bases not matched to a gene: 6. Germline V gene sequence: CDR1 SGHAT, CDR2 FQNNGV. The CDR3 contains 15 residues. The DNA of the CDR3 is TGTGCCAGCAGCTTAGCCGGGGGGGCGGTGGAGACCCAGTACTTC. This codes for CASSLAGGAVETQYF. Full variable domain (outside the CDR3, taken from reference TRBV11-2 and TRBJ2-5): EAGVAQSPRYKIIEKRQSVAFWCNPISGHATLYWYQQILGQGPKLLIQFQNNGVVDDSQLPKDRFSAERLKGVDSTLKIQPAKLEDSAVYLCASSLAGGAVETQYFGPGTRLLVL.

In its sample, this clone was seen a few times. V is TRBV12-3 or TRBV12-4 and J is TRBJ2-5, with TRBD2 as a possible D gene (5 bases). This CDR3 is 13 amino acids long. V lost 3 bases and J lost 5, with 10 bases in between. The CDR3 protein is CASSFGVGETQYF. Here the CDR3 DNA reads TGTGCCAGCAGTTTCGGGGTAGGGGAGACCCAGTACTTC.

The chain has TRBV3-1 (or the pseudogene TRBV3-2) and TRBJ1-1; D call uncertain. This CDR3 is built from 15 residues. Germline CDR1 reads LGHDT; CDR2 reads YNNKEL (reference sequence). Between the trimmed V and J ends, which lost 1 base and 0 bases, there was a span of 9 bases. The CDR3 nucleotides read TGTGCCAGCAGCCAAGGGATCGGTCTGAACACTGAAGCTTTCTTT. It codes for CASSQGIGLNTEAFF.

The V gene is TRBV9, the J gene TRBJ1-6; D may be TRBD1 (5 bases). The CDR3 contains 14 residues. Between the trimmed V and J ends, which lost 0 bases and 10 bases, there was a span of 11 bases. Germline V gene sequence: CDR1 SGDLS, CDR2 YYNGEE. The CDR3 sequence: CASSVDPGMSPLHF. For the CDR3, the DNA is TGTGCCAGCAGCGTAGATCCAGGGATGTCACCCCTCCACTTT.

The chain recombines TRBV15 with TRBJ1-4; maybe TRBD1 (6 bases). V lost 0 bases and J 7 bases, leaving 9 bases between the germline ends. CDR1 is LNHNV, CDR2 YYDKDF, per germline (reference sequence). The CDR3 has 14 amino acids. The CDR3 coding sequence is TGTGCCACCAGCAGAGAACAGGGAGGTGAAAAACTGTTTTTT. It codes for CATSREQGGEKLFF.

The rearrangement links TRBV11-2 to TRBJ2-7; 8 nucleotides match TRBD1. Germline trimming cut 4 bases from V and 3 bases from J; bases unmatched to any gene: 8. The CDR3 is made up of 15 amino acids. CDR1 and CDR2 from the germline V gene are SGHAT and FQNNGV. The CDR3 spells CASSSTGGSHYEQYF. Written as DNA, the CDR3 is TGTGCCAGCAGCTCCACAGGGGGGTCCCACTACGAGCAGTACTTC.